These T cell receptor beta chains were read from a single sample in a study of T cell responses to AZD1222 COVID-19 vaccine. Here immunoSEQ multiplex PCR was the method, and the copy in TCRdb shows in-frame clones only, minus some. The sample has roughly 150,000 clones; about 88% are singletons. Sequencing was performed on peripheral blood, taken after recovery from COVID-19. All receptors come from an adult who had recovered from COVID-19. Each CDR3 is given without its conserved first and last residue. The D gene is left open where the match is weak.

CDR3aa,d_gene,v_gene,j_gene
ASRGAPGNEQY,.,TRBV5-1,TRBJ2-7
ASMRQAAYNEQF,.,TRBV19,TRBJ2-1
ASGFQDSGNTIY,.,TRBV12-5,TRBJ1-3
ASSLLAGGQETQY,TRBD2,TRBV7-2,TRBJ2-5
ATRLTGETQY,.,TRBV10-2,TRBJ2-5
ASSLDRLLNTEAF,.,TRBV27,TRBJ1-1
ASSFRYSRDTQY,.,TRBV27,TRBJ2-3
ASSTLGVDRGHYSGNTIY,TRBD1,TRBV19,TRBJ1-3
ASSESRGHYEQY,.,TRBV18,TRBJ2-7
ASSPPSVYGYT,.,TRBV5-1,TRBJ1-2
AISSGTLSSYNSPLH,.,TRBV10-3,TRBJ1-6
ASSQGLRGSRSGTGELF,TRBD1,TRBV4-2,TRBJ2-2
ASMDSYSGANVLT,.,TRBV19,TRBJ2-6
ASSHGQGQGNQPQH,TRBD1,TRBV4-2,TRBJ1-5
ASSDWDRGATNEKLF,TRBD1,TRBV6-4,TRBJ1-4
ASSQGAGETHNEQF,TRBD2,TRBV28,TRBJ2-1
ASSSQGGGYGYT,TRBD1,TRBV28,TRBJ1-2
ASSLEGPGADTQY,.,TRBV11-2,TRBJ2-3
ASTGHEAGGYNEQF,TRBD2,TRBV19,TRBJ2-1
ASSLAPDRGNGYT,TRBD1,TRBV11-2,TRBJ1-2
ASSQVHSSYEQY,.,TRBV3-1/TRBV3-2,TRBJ2-7
ASSPNSGGTEAF,.,TRBV3-1/TRBV3-2,TRBJ1-1
ASSLSPGSPLH,.,TRBV7-3,TRBJ1-6
ASSFGGPDIQY,.,TRBV7-2,TRBJ2-4
ASSWGQDTRATNEKLF,TRBD1,TRBV5-6,TRBJ1-4
ASSELEGANEKLF,.,TRBV28,TRBJ1-4
ASIRNSEFNSPLH,.,TRBV6-5,TRBJ1-6
ASSPGQGLGGYT,TRBD1,TRBV19,TRBJ1-2
ASSTAGSESYNSPLH,.,TRBV28,TRBJ1-6
ASSFIAGESYNEQF,TRBD2,TRBV11-2,TRBJ2-1
ASSQGGDWNQPQH,.,TRBV3-1/TRBV3-2,TRBJ1-5
ASSLVQYNEQF,.,TRBV5-4,TRBJ2-1
ASGTSGREQY,TRBD2,TRBV6-5,TRBJ2-7
ASSLMGADTQY,.,TRBV12-3/TRBV12-4,TRBJ2-3
ASSLYRGYEQY,.,TRBV5-6,TRBJ2-7
ASSAPLGGRETDTQY,TRBD2,TRBV28,TRBJ2-3
ASSNEDKIYSPLH,.,TRBV2,TRBJ1-6
ASSEETQY,.,TRBV2,TRBJ2-5
ASSLVGSYNEQF,.,TRBV11-2,TRBJ2-1
ARKRATNTEAF,.,TRBV12-3/TRBV12-4,TRBJ1-1
ASGTASGNTIY,TRBD1,TRBV12-3/TRBV12-4,TRBJ1-3
ASSLVVQSGSTDTQY,.,TRBV7-2,TRBJ2-3
ASSLERLGQDNQPQH,TRBD1,TRBV11-3,TRBJ1-5
SSTRTSGGTSYNEQF,TRBD2,TRBV29-1,TRBJ2-1
ASSLGGTQY,.,TRBV6-6,TRBJ2-5
ASSVLGAIGGEQY,.,TRBV9,TRBJ2-7
ASSVQGAGYT,.,TRBV7-9,TRBJ1-2
ASGLVRRQPGVGYT,.,TRBV12-5,TRBJ1-2
ASSLWGRITEAF,.,TRBV28,TRBJ1-1
ASGWTPYEQY,.,TRBV27,TRBJ2-7